This TCR beta chain emerged from a study of cytomegalovirus exposure and HLA in healthy donors. This CDR3 has 15 residues. Germline CDR1 and CDR2: SGHNT and YENEEA. Trimming removed 5 bases from V and 5 bases from J; junction bases left unmatched: 9. This clone was observed once. Assay used: immunoSEQ multiplex PCR; TCRdb lists only in-frame clones, some missing. The repertoire includes roughly 100,000 clones, about 95% of them detected once, and approximately 1% sits in the top ten. The origin of this receptor is a woman between 18 and 30 years old in good health and CMV-seronegative. The gene calls are TRBV11-3 and TRBJ2-3; 8 bases match TRBD1. The sequencing input was PBMCs. The CDR3 bases are TGTGCCAGCAGCCGCGGACAGGGTGAGGTAGATACGCAGTATTTT. Amino acids: CASSRGQGEVDTQYF.